One and the same sample provided the 19 T cell receptor beta chains below, sequenced in a study of T cells in Graves' hyperthyroidism and ophthalmopathy. From RNA transcripts, TCR beta CDR3 regions were amplified. The study used the HTBI primer set for a first-round RT-PCR of the TCR CDR3. TCRdb reprocessed the multiplex PCR reads with MiXCR, giving one entry per CDR3 protein. The table has a few hundred thousand distinct CDR3 sequences, 15% to 18% seen once. The sequenced sample was blood. The receptors were sampled from a woman between 18 and 29 years old with Graves' hyperthyroidism.

The CDR3 spells CASSLRFGGATDTQYF. CDR3 nucleotide sequence: TGTGCCAGCAGTTTAAGGTTCGGGGGGGCCACAGATACGCAGTATTTT. V is TRBV28 and J is TRBJ2-3; TRBD2 agrees at 8 bases. Germline V gene lookup returns CDR1 MDHEN and CDR2 SYDVKM. J lost 2 bases, V lost 2 bases, and 6 bases had no gene match. This CDR3 comprises 16 residues.

This clonotype was recorded a few times. This chain uses TRBV5-6 with TRBJ1-4; 10 bases agree with TRBD1. Germline lookup yields CDR1 SGHDT and CDR2 YYEEEE. V lost 5 bases to trimming and J lost 8 bases; unmatched junction nucleotides: 18. The CDR3 has 18 amino acids. CDR3 sequence (DNA): TGTGCCAGCAGGAAAAGGGGACAGGGGCTGACCTACGGAGAAAAACTGTTTTTT. This sequence encodes CASRKRGQGLTYGEKLFF.

This clonotype came up a few times. The V gene is TRBV9, the J gene TRBJ1-3; no clear D. The germline V gene encodes CDR1 SGDLS and CDR2 YYNGEE. This CDR3 is built from 14 residues. V lost 6 bases to trimming and J lost 4 bases, with 14 bases between them. The CDR3 here is CASIVGLGGNTIYF. CDR3 nucleotides: TGTGCCAGCATCGTCGGACTGGGGGGAAACACCATATATTTT.

This clonotype has a count of ten or more. V and J are TRBV5-8 and TRBJ2-5; D unresolved. Trimming removed 4 bases at V and 0 bases at J, with 19 bases between. This CDR3 is built from 17 residues. Looked up from germline, CDR1 is SGHTS and CDR2 is YDEGEE. CDR3 sequence: CASSQRLDAWYQETQYF. In DNA, the CDR3 is TGTGCCAGCAGCCAAAGGCTTGACGCCTGGTACCAAGAGACCCAGTACTTC. The whole variable domain, filled in from reference TRBV5-8 and TRBJ2-5, reads EAGVTQSPTHLIKTRGQQATLRCSPISGHTSVYWYQQALGLGLQFLLWYDEGEERNRGNFPPRFSGRQFPNYSSELNVNALELEDSALYLCASSQRLDAWYQETQYFGPGTRLLVL.

This clonotype appeared many times. V is TRBV20-1 and J is TRBJ2-1; the D gene is possibly TRBD2 (5 bases). This CDR3 spans 13 amino acids. Looked up from germline, CDR1 is DFQATT and CDR2 is SNEGSKA (reference sequence). V was trimmed by 3 bases and J by 7 bases, leaving 13 bases between them. Here the CDR3 DNA reads TGCAGTGCTAGGGGAGTGTACGGGAATGAGCAGTTCTTC. It codes for CSARGVYGNEQFF.

The V gene is TRBV20-1, the J gene TRBJ2-5; TRBD2 agrees at 15 bases. CDR3 length: 17 amino acids. CDR1 is DFQATT, CDR2 SNEGSKA, per germline (reference sequence). V lost 2 bases and J lost 5; bases outside the gene matches: 9. The chain's CDR3 is CSARSGLAGGPEETQYF. CDR3 DNA sequence: TGCAGTGCTAGATCAGGACTAGCGGGAGGGCCAGAGGAGACCCAGTACTTC.

The chain recombines TRBV28 with TRBJ1-1; a weak D match, TRBD1 (5 bases). Germline V gives CDR1 MDHEN, CDR2 SYDVKM. The V and J ends lost 0 bases and 5 bases respectively, with 10 bases between them. The CDR3 has 14 residues. The CDR3 sequence is CASSLWGEVTEAFF. The CDR3, as DNA: TGTGCCAGCAGTTTATGGGGGGAAGTAACTGAAGCTTTCTTT.

This clonotype appeared many times. The chain combines TRBV6-1 with TRBJ2-1; D is ambiguous. Germline-derived CDR1 and CDR2 are MNHNS and SASEGT. V shed 5 bases and J shed 9 bases, with 8 bases lying between them. This CDR3 is built from 11 residues. The CDR3 reads CASSFLLEQFF. CDR3 nucleotide sequence: TGTGCCAGCAGTTTTCTACTTGAGCAGTTCTTC.

Many counts were recorded for this clonotype. The chain joins TRBV28 to TRBJ2-1; 7 positions agree with TRBD1. Germline CDR1 reads MDHEN; CDR2 reads SYDVKM. This CDR3 spans 15 amino acids. With V trimmed by 4 bases and J by 2 bases, 5 bases remained unmatched. CDR3 region: CASSSNDRAYNEQFF. The CDR3 DNA sequence: TGTGCCAGCAGTTCAAACGACAGGGCCTACAATGAGCAGTTCTTC. The entire variable domain, with the rest obtained from reference TRBV28 and TRBJ2-1, is as follows: DVKVTQSSRYLVKRTGEKVFLECVQDMDHENMFWYRQDPGLGLRLIYFSYDVKMKEKGDIPEGYSVSREKKERFSLILESASTNQTSMYLCASSSNDRAYNEQFFGPGTRLTVL.

This clonotype was recorded at least ten times. In DNA, the CDR3 is TGTGCCAGCAGTTACTCGTGGAGGCACGAGCAGTACTTC. This sequence encodes CASSYSWRHEQYF. The genes are TRBV6-5 and TRBJ2-7; D may be TRBD2 (5 bases). CDR1 and CDR2 from the germline V gene are MNHEY and SVGAGI. This CDR3 has 13 residues. Trimming took off 0 bases at V and 5 bases at J, with 8 bases between the two ends.

This sequence joins TRBV19 and TRBJ1-1, with D tentatively TRBD1 (6 bases). The germline CDR1 and CDR2 sequences are LNHDA and SQIVND (reference sequence). The CDR3 consists of 14 residues. V lost 7 bases, J lost 2 bases, and 14 bases lay in between. CDR3 in DNA: TGTGCCAGTACCCCGCAGACAGGAAACACTGAAGCTTTCTTT. Its protein is CASTPQTGNTEAFF.

This clonotype appeared many times. The chain combines TRBV3-1 with TRBJ2-7; a possible D gene is TRBD2 (5 bases). Looked up from germline, CDR1 is LGHDT and CDR2 is YNNKEL (reference sequence). The CDR3 sequence is 14 residues long. Trimming took off 2 bases at V and 3 bases at J, with 11 bases between the two ends. CDR3 region: CASSQLSSVYEQYF. The CDR3, as DNA: TGTGCCAGCAGCCAACTTAGTAGCGTCTACGAGCAGTACTTC.

This clonotype was seen many times. The chain has TRBV20-1 and TRBJ2-7, with TRBD2 matching over 7 bases. CDR1 and CDR2 (germline): DFQATT, SNEGSKA (reference sequence). This CDR3 is built from 13 residues. The V segment lost 3 bases and the J segment 5 bases; nucleotides outside the gene matches: 7. The CDR3 region has the DNA TGCAGTGCTAGGTGGCTCGGGGGGAACGAGCAGTACTTC. Translation gives CSARWLGGNEQYF.

This chain links TRBV6-1 with TRBJ1-4; possibly TRBD1 for D (5 bases). Trimming cost V 8 bases and J 1 base, with 11 bases left between them. Germline assignment: CDR1 MNHNS and CDR2 SASEGT. There are 14 residues in the CDR3. CDR3 residues: CASAGRGTNEKLFF. The CDR3 nucleotides are TGTGCCAGCGCCGGGAGGGGAACTAATGAAAAACTGTTTTTT.

This clonotype showed up just a few times. The V call is TRBV28, the J call TRBJ1-5; tentative D call: TRBD1 (6 bases). V gave up 7 bases and J gave up 5 bases, with 18 bases separating them. The CDR3 runs to 15 residues. CDR1 and CDR2 (germline): MDHEN, SYDVKM. The CDR3 bases are TGTGCCAGCAATGACGACAGGCCTCTCTATCAGCCCCAGCATTTT. This gives the protein CASNDDRPLYQPQHF.

In its sample, this clonotype was seen a few times. The genes are TRBV24-1 and TRBJ2-5; tentative D call: TRBD2 (5 bases). Trimming pared 2 bases from V and 2 bases from J, leaving 14 bases between. The CDR3 is 16 amino acids. Germline CDR1 KGHDR, CDR2 SFDVKD. In DNA, the CDR3 is TGTGCCACCAGTGATTATACGGAAACGGGGCAAGAGACCCAGTACTTC. Its protein is CATSDYTETGQETQYF.

A note on this clonotype: Being one base from a much bigger clone, this may be a read error. This chain links TRBV13 with TRBJ2-5, with D uncertain. The CDR3 spans 13 residues. Looked up from germline, CDR1 is PRHDT and CDR2 is FYEKMQ (reference sequence). The CDR3 loop reads CARSLVGEETQYF. Here the CDR3 DNA reads TGTGCCCGCAGCTTAGTAGGTGAAGAGACCCAGTACTTC.

This clonotype was seen repeatedly, ten times or more. This chain connects TRBV12-3 or TRBV12-4 to TRBJ1-2; no reliable D call. The germline V and J ends were trimmed by 3 bases and 5 bases, with 7 bases remaining between them. This CDR3 region has 12 residues. CDR3 protein: CASSLYSYGYTF. The CDR3 nucleotides are TGTGCCAGCAGTTTGTATTCTTATGGCTACACCTTC.

This clonotype was seen repeatedly, ten times or more. The CDR3 here is CASSKADSGTTYTDTQYF. CDR3 coding DNA: TGTGCCAGTAGTAAGGCCGACAGCGGGACAACCTACACAGATACGCAGTATTTT. The genes are TRBV19 and TRBJ2-3; perhaps TRBD2 as D (7 bases). Germline loops: CDR1 LNHDA, CDR2 SQIVND (reference sequence). The germline V and J ends were trimmed by 4 bases and 2 bases, with 22 bases remaining between them. This CDR3 has 18 amino acids.